This TCR beta chain is from a study of blood T cell repertoires in COVID-19. Overall study context: Collection of acute and convalescent COVID-19 samples took place in the United States, Italy and Spain. PBMCs, B-cell-depleted T cells, or T cells provided the cDNA or gDNA that made up the material.

As originally analysed: Estimation of nucleated cell counts was performed using reference gene primer amplification. Only in-frame clones appear in the TCRdb table, and some are missing; sequencing was by immunoSEQ multiplex PCR. V, J and clone size are those of that table, while D and trimming were read from the DNA. The sample comprises about 70,000 clones, 90% of which are singletons, and roughly 10% rests with the top ten. The CDR3 runs 12 residues. Trimming took 2 bases from V and 10 from J, leaving 7 bases between them. The germline V gene has CDR1 SGDLS and CDR2 YYNGEE. The clonotype was recovered from a human donor in a cohort sampled during active COVID-19. The rearrangement links TRBV9 to TRBJ1-6, with D uncertain. The material sequenced was peripheral blood. CDR3 loop: CASSVDASPLHF. The CDR3 DNA sequence: TGTGCCAGCAGCGTTGATGCGTCACCCCTCCACTTT.